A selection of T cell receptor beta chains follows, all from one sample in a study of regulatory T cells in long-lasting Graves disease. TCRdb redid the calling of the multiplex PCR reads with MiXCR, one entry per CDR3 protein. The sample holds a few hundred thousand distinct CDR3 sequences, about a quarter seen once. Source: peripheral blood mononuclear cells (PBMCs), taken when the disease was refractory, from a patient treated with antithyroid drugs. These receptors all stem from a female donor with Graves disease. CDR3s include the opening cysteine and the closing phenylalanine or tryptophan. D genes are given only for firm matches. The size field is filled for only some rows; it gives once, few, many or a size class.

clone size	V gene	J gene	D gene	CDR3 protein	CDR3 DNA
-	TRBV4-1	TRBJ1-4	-	CASSQGLWDRRGKLFF	TGCGCCAGCAGCCAGGGGCTTTGGGACCGGAGAGGGAAACTGTTTTTT
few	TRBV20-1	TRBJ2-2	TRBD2	CSARGPGTSGNTGELFF	TGCAGTGCTAGGGGGCCCGGGACTAGCGGAAACACCGGGGAGCTGTTTTTT
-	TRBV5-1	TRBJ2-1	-	CASSPYPETYNEQFF	TGCGCCAGCAGCCCATACCCTGAAACCTACAATGAGCAGTTCTTC
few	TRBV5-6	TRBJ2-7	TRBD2	CASSQGTSGRNYEQYF	TGTGCCAGCAGCCAAGGGACTAGCGGGAGAAACTACGAGCAGTACTTC
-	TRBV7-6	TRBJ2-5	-	CASSLASGSAQTQYF	TGTGCCAGCAGCTTAGCTTCGGGATCGGCTCAGACCCAGTACTTC
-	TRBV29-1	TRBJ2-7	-	CSVELPGVPYEQYF	TGCAGCGTTGAGTTGCCAGGGGTTCCCTACGAGCAGTACTTC
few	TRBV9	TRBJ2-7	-	CASSVTDSGLNSYEQYF	TGTGCCAGCAGCGTAACCGATAGCGGACTGAACTCCTACGAGCAGTACTTC
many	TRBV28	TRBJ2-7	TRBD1	CASRHSGGSSYEQYF	TGTGCCAGCAGGCATTCAGGGGGCTCCTCCTACGAGCAGTACTTC
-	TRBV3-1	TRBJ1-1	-	CASSHLGTEAFF	TGTGCCAGCAGCCACCTCGGGACTGAAGCTTTCTTT
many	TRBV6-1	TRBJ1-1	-	CASSEPHSRQVEAFF	TGTGCCAGCAGTGAGCCACACTCAAGACAGGTTGAAGCTTTCTTT
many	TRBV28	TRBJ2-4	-	CASNRGGKNIQYF	TGTGCCAGCAACCGGGGTGGCAAAAACATTCAGTACTTC
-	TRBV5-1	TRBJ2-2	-	CASSSPPGADYTGELFF	TGCGCCAGCAGCTCTCCCCCCGGGGCAGACTACACCGGGGAGCTGTTTTTT
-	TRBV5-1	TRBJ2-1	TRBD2	CASNGLAGNEQFF	TGCGCCAGCAACGGACTAGCGGGCAATGAGCAGTTCTTC
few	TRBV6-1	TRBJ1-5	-	CASSEKGINQPQHF	TGTGCCAGCAGTGAAAAGGGCATCAATCAGCCCCAGCATTTT
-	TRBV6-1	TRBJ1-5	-	CASSATAGQPQHF	TGTGCCAGCAGTGCTACCGCGGGCCAGCCCCAGCATTTT
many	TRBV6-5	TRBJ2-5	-	CASSYPPVGGGETQYF	TGTGCCAGCAGTTACCCTCCGGTCGGGGGCGGCGAGACCCAGTACTTC
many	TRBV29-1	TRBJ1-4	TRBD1	CSVGGQGREKLFF	TGCAGCGTTGGTGGACAGGGTCGGGAAAAACTGTTTTTT